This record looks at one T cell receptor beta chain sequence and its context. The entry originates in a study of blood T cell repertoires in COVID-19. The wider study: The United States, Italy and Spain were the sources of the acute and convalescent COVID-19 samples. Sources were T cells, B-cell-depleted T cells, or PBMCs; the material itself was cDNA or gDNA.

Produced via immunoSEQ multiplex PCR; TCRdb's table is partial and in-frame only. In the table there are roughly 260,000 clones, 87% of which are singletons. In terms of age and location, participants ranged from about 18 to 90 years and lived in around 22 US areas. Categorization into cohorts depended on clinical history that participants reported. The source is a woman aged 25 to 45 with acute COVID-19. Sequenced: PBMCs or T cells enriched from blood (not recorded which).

Here the CDR3 DNA reads TGTGCCAGCAGCCCAGGACATCCTGGAAACACCATATATTTT. Its protein product is CASSPGHPGNTIYF. V and J are TRBV6-2 or TRBV6-3 and TRBJ1-3, with a possible D match to TRBD1 (5 bases). V dropped 6 bases and J dropped 2 bases, with 11 bases sitting between them. Germline V lookup: CDR1 MNHEY, CDR2 SVGEGT. This CDR3 is built from 14 residues.